Listed here are 5 T cell receptor beta chains from one sample, sequenced in a study of T cells after yellow fever vaccination. TCRdb recomputed calls from the 5' RACE reads with MiXCR, one row per CDR3 protein. The sample shows some 300,000 distinct CDR3 sequences, 8.7% of them seen only once. The sequences come from CD4+ T cells sorted from PBMCs, collected 5 days after the yellow fever booster vaccination. The origin of the receptors is a man aged 18 to 35 who received the YFV17D yellow fever vaccine.

This clonotype has ten or more counts. The chain carries TRBV11-2 and TRBJ2-3, with D uncertain. The germline V gene has CDR1 SGHAT and CDR2 FQNNGV. The germline V and J ends were trimmed by 3 bases and 3 bases, with 4 bases remaining between them. This CDR3 has 12 amino acids. The CDR3 reads CASSFWTDTQYF. The CDR3 coding sequence is TGTGCCAGCAGCTTTTGGACAGATACGCAGTATTTT.

This clonotype has a handful of counts. CDR3 nucleotides: TGCAGCGTCCTCGCTGGCTTACAAGAGACCCAGTACTTC. It is translated as CSVLAGLQETQYF. V usage is TRBV29-1 and J usage is TRBJ2-5; D is uncertain. CDR3 length equals 13 residues. CDR1 is SQVTM, CDR2 ANQGSEA, per germline. Trimming shortened V by 6 bases and J by 2 bases, and 13 bases separated the two germline ends.

The V call is TRBV6-6, the J call TRBJ1-2, with D hard to call. V was shortened by 6 bases and J by 4 bases, with 12 bases between the two germline ends. CDR1 MNHNY and CDR2 SVGAGI come from the germline V gene (reference sequence). CDR3 length equals 13 residues. CDR3 coding DNA: TGTGCCAGCAGCCCCGGCAGGTTCTATGGCTACACCTTC. Translating gives CASSPGRFYGYTF.

This clonotype was detected many times. The chain employs TRBV5-1 and TRBJ2-3; D gene unclear. The CDR3 sequence is 15 residues long. The germline V gene has CDR1 SGHRS and CDR2 YFSETQ. Trimming removed 0 bases at V and 0 bases at J, with 8 bases between. The CDR3 protein is CASSLATRSTDTQYF. CDR3 sequence (DNA): TGCGCCAGCAGCTTGGCCACACGAAGCACAGATACGCAGTATTTT.

This clonotype turned up a few times. V gene TRBV5-4 combines with J gene TRBJ2-3, with 14 bases that match TRBD2. V was pared by 4 bases and J by 6 bases, with 10 bases of the junction left unmatched. Germline CDR1 is SGHNT and CDR2 is YYREEE (reference sequence). This CDR3 is built from 17 residues. The CDR3 is CASSPRQGLAGVDTQYF. DNA of the CDR3: TGTGCCAGCAGCCCCCGCCAGGGACTAGCGGGGGTGGATACGCAGTATTTT.